These 31 T cell receptor beta chains share one sample of origin, sequenced in a study of T cell responses to AZD1222 COVID-19 vaccine. Using immunoSEQ multiplex PCR, the repertoire was profiled, and TCRdb retains in-frame clones only, with some absent. The sample yields roughly 180,000 clones, about nine tenths seen once. Sequenced here: peripheral blood, sampled on day 0 of AZD1222 vaccination. These receptors were taken from an adult in good health.

J is TRBJ2-1 and V is TRBV7-8, with D unresolved. V was trimmed by 1 base and J by 6 bases, leaving 10 bases between them. Germline V gene lookup returns CDR1 SGHVS and CDR2 FQNEAQ. CDR3 size: 14 residues. The CDR3 spells CASSLGSGPNEQFF. CDR3 DNA: TGTGCCAGCAGCTTAGGGTCCGGGCCCAATGAGCAGTTCTTC.

The chain uses TRBV7-3 and TRBJ2-1; 8 bases match TRBD2. CDR3 length: 15 residues. V dropped 1 base and J dropped 7; count of bases not matched to a gene: 6. Germline-derived CDR1 and CDR2 are SGHTA and FQGTGA. CDR3 sequence: CASSLIRGGRNEQFF. DNA for the CDR3: TGTGCCAGCAGCTTAATACGGGGGGGCAGGAATGAGCAGTTCTTC.

V gene TRBV19 combines with J gene TRBJ2-7; a possible D gene is TRBD2 (6 bases). Trimming removed 1 base at V and 7 bases at J, with 17 bases between. Germline CDR1 LNHDA, CDR2 SQIVND (reference sequence). This CDR3 has 15 residues. CDR3 region: CASSIVAGPDWEQYF. CDR3 sequence (DNA): TGTGCCAGTAGTATAGTGGCGGGGCCTGACTGGGAGCAGTACTTC.

This rearrangement joins TRBV7-2 to TRBJ2-2; D perhaps matches TRBD2 (6 bases). CDR1 is SGHTA, CDR2 FQGNSA, per germline. The germline V and J ends were trimmed by 5 bases and 2 bases, with 12 bases remaining between them. This CDR3 region has 15 residues. In DNA, the CDR3 is TGTGCCAGCAGCAGAGCAGGACTAAACACCGGGGAGCTGTTTTTT. Translated: CASSRAGLNTGELFF.

V usage is TRBV27 and J usage is TRBJ1-5, with a tentative D call TRBD1 (6 bases). Per the germline V gene, CDR1 is MNHEY and CDR2 is SMNVEV (reference sequence). Trimming cost V 8 bases and J 1 base, with 9 bases left between them. The CDR3 sequence is 13 residues long. CDR3 residues: CASSDSSNQPQHF. The CDR3 bases are TGTGCCAGCTCGGACAGCAGCAATCAGCCCCAGCATTTT.

This sequence joins TRBV27 and TRBJ1-4; a weak D match, TRBD1 (5 bases). Germline values: CDR1 MNHEY, CDR2 SMNVEV (reference sequence). This CDR3 comprises 15 residues. Trimming removed 0 bases from V and 8 bases from J, with 13 bases in between. CDR3 coding DNA: TGTGCCAGCAGTTTATCTTACGAGAACAGGGAAAAACTGTTTTTT. This sequence encodes CASSLSYENREKLFF.

This sequence joins TRBV5-6 and TRBJ1-2; TRBD1 might be the D (6 bases). The CDR3 covers 15 residues. The V end was cut by 3 bases, the J end by 8 bases, with 20 bases between. Germline CDR1 reads SGHDT; CDR2 reads YYEEEE. As DNA, the CDR3 is TGTGCCAGCAGCTCGCCCCACAGGGATGGGGCGGGCTACACCTTC. Encoded protein: CASSSPHRDGAGYTF.

This rearrangement joins TRBV18 to TRBJ2-2; TRBD1 agrees at 10 bases. CDR1 is KGHSH, CDR2 LQKENI, per germline. Trimming took 4 bases from V and 3 from J; bases not matched to a gene: 20. This CDR3 is 21 amino acids long. CDR3 nucleotide sequence: TGTGCCAGCTCACTCCCACGGACTTCGCGACAGGGGGCGTCCGACACCGGGGAGCTGTTTTTT. Translating gives CASSLPRTSRQGASDTGELFF.

This chain connects TRBV29-1 to TRBJ1-5; 9 bases line up with TRBD1. CDR1 and CDR2 from the germline V gene are SQVTM and ANQGSEA. J gave up 9 bases and V 4 bases, and 4 bases lay outside the gene matches. The CDR3 spans 12 residues. The CDR3 reads CSVGDRGVPQHF. The CDR3 DNA reads TGCAGCGTTGGAGACAGGGGGGTGCCCCAGCATTTT.

The V call is TRBV4-1, the J call TRBJ2-1; 10 bases line up with TRBD1. Trimming removed 0 bases from V and 4 bases from J; junction bases left unmatched: 9. This CDR3 contains 18 residues. CDR1 and CDR2 (germline): MGHRA, YSYEKL. CDR3 loop: CASSQDSLGQGLYNEQFF. The CDR3, as DNA: TGCGCCAGCAGCCAAGATAGCTTGGGACAGGGGCTATACAATGAGCAGTTCTTC.

The gene calls are TRBV2 and TRBJ1-5, with TRBD1 as a possible D gene (5 bases). The germline gives CDR1 SNHLY, CDR2 FYNNEI. The CDR3 loop spans 15 amino acids. Trimming removed 6 bases from V and 4 bases from J, with 16 bases in between. CDR3 sequence: CASRSQTAINQPQHF. Written as DNA, the CDR3 is TGTGCCAGCAGATCGCAGACAGCCATAAATCAGCCCCAGCATTTT. The full variable domain, completed using reference TRBV2 and TRBJ1-5, is EPEVTQTPSHQVTQMGQEVILRCVPISNHLYFYWYRQILGQKVEFLVSFYNNEISEKSEIFDDQFSVERPDGSNFTLKIRSTKLEDSAMYFCASRSQTAINQPQHFGDGTRLSIL.

The chain uses TRBV19 and TRBJ1-1; D remains ambiguous. Germline loops: CDR1 LNHDA, CDR2 SQIVND (reference sequence). This CDR3 comprises 13 residues. V was shortened by 2 bases and J by 3 bases, with 7 bases between the two germline ends. CDR3 in amino acids: CASSIPLDTEAFF. CDR3 DNA sequence: TGTGCCAGTAGTATACCCCTGGACACTGAAGCTTTCTTT.

The chain uses TRBV7-8 and TRBJ1-1; tentatively, D is TRBD1 (6 bases). V lost 4 bases and J lost 1, with 13 bases in between. The germline gives CDR1 SGHVS, CDR2 FQNEAQ. The CDR3 is 15 residues long. The CDR3 region has the DNA TGTGCCAGCAGCTCCCAAGGGACAACGAACACTGAAGCTTTCTTT. This translates into CASSSQGTTNTEAFF.

The chain employs TRBV7-9 and TRBJ2-1; the D is unclear. This CDR3 region has 12 residues. V was cut by 5 bases and J by 8 bases, with 10 bases left in between. The germline V gene has CDR1 SEHNR and CDR2 FQNEAQ (reference sequence). For the CDR3, the DNA is TGTGCCAGCAGCCCTCCCGCGCATGAGCAGTTCTTC. Its protein product is CASSPPAHEQFF.

This chain connects TRBV30 to TRBJ1-5; D is possibly TRBD1 (5 bases). Germline CDR1 is GTSNPN and CDR2 is SVGIG (reference sequence). The CDR3 sequence is 15 residues long. The V and J ends lost 1 base and 2 bases respectively, with 12 bases between them. The CDR3 spells CAWSGTRVGNQPQHF. In DNA form, the CDR3 reads TGTGCCTGGAGTGGGACAAGAGTGGGCAATCAGCCCCAGCATTTT. The full variable domain, in which reference TRBV30 and TRBJ1-5 provide the parts outside the CDR3, is SQTIHQWPATLVQPVGSPLSLECTVEGTSNPNLYWYRQAAGRGLQLLFYSVGIGQISSEVPQNLSASRPQDRQFILSSKKLLLSDSGFYLCAWSGTRVGNQPQHFGDGTRLSIL.

This clone is classed as medium-sized. CDR3 coding DNA: TGTGCCAGCAGTAACCCCGGGACAGGGGAAGCCGAGCAGTACTTC. Translated: CASSNPGTGEAEQYF. The chain joins TRBV2 to TRBJ2-7; 10 bases align to TRBD1. Per the germline V gene, CDR1 is SNHLY and CDR2 is FYNNEI. The CDR3 totals 15 residues. The junction had 10 bases not matched to a gene; V was cut back by 5 bases and J by 6 bases.

The chain links TRBV4-2 to TRBJ2-7; possibly TRBD2 for D (5 bases). The CDR3 length is 14 residues. V was clipped by 2 bases and J by 2 bases, with 10 bases between them. Germline V CDR1 and CDR2: LGHNA, YNFKEQ. CDR3 in DNA: TGTGCCAGCAGCCAATTGGAGGCCCCCTACGAGCAGTACTTC. Translation: CASSQLEAPYEQYF.

The J gene is TRBJ2-6, the V gene TRBV2; possibly TRBD2 for D (6 bases). V lost 6 bases, J lost 0 bases, and 9 bases lay in between. This CDR3 is 15 amino acids long. In germline, CDR1 is SNHLY, CDR2 FYNNEI. This CDR3 reads CASRPGGSGANVLTF. DNA of the CDR3: TGTGCCAGCAGGCCCGGGGGCTCTGGGGCCAACGTCCTGACTTTC.

The V and J genes are TRBV12-3 or TRBV12-4 and TRBJ1-3; D unresolved. The CDR3 loop spans 13 amino acids. Trimming removed 7 bases at V and 1 base at J, with 8 bases between. CDR3 bases: TGTGCCAGCAACCGCGCATCTGGAAACACCATATATTTT. It translates to CASNRASGNTIYF.

The chain recombines TRBV6-5 with TRBJ1-1; D perhaps matches TRBD1 (6 bases). V lost 2 bases and J lost 6, with 19 bases in between. The germline gives CDR1 MNHEY, CDR2 SVGAGI. The CDR3 runs 16 residues. CDR3 nucleotide sequence: TGTGCCAGCAGTTACCCTGGTGGTGGGGGCGCATCTGAAGCTTTCTTT. It yields the protein CASSYPGGGGASEAFF.

The genes are TRBV18 and TRBJ2-7; tentatively, D is TRBD1 (6 bases). The ends were cut back, 3 bases at V and 0 bases at J, with 12 bases in the middle. CDR1 is KGHSH, CDR2 LQKENI, per germline. This CDR3 spans 15 amino acids. Written as DNA, the CDR3 is TGTGCCAGCTCACCTGACAGGCCGACCTCCTACGAGCAGTACTTC. Residues: CASSPDRPTSYEQYF.

The chain links TRBV19 to TRBJ1-6; no clear D gene. Germline V gives CDR1 LNHDA, CDR2 SQIVND (reference sequence). The CDR3 consists of 13 residues. Trimming pared 5 bases from V and 4 bases from J, leaving 6 bases between. The CDR3 DNA follows: TGTGCCAGTAGTGCGGGATATAATTCACCCCTCCACTTT. It specifies CASSAGYNSPLHF.

This sequence joins TRBV18 and TRBJ1-5, with D possibly matching TRBD1 (5 bases). The CDR3 is 18 residues long. The germline V and J ends were trimmed by 4 bases and 5 bases, with 24 bases remaining between them. Germline lookup yields CDR1 KGHSH and CDR2 LQKENI. The CDR3 nucleotides are TGTGCCAGCTCACGGGTCACGGTTTTGGGGCAGGCGGATCAGCCCCAGCATTTT. Translating it yields CASSRVTVLGQADQPQHF.

The J gene is TRBJ2-1, the V gene TRBV5-1; TRBD1 might be the D (5 bases). The V gene's germline CDR1 is SGHRS and CDR2 YFSETQ. This CDR3 contains 13 residues. V lost 7 bases to trimming and J lost 0 bases, with 8 bases between them. The CDR3 sequence is CASVGPSYNEQFF. The DNA for the CDR3 is TGCGCCAGCGTGGGGCCCTCCTACAATGAGCAGTTCTTC.

The chain couples TRBV12-3 or TRBV12-4 to TRBJ2-7; D perhaps matches TRBD2 (6 bases). CDR3 size: 13 residues. V lost 6 bases to trimming and J lost 1 base, with 10 bases between them. CDR3 loop: CASSLGTSYEQYF. The CDR3 DNA is TGTGCCAGCAGCTTGGGGACTTCCTACGAGCAGTACTTC.

This chain joins TRBV7-3 and TRBJ1-1; TRBD1 matches at 8 bases. Germline V gene lookup returns CDR1 SGHTA and CDR2 FQGTGA. V lost 2 bases and J lost 1; bases outside the gene matches: 0. The length of the CDR3 is 14 residues. CDR3 DNA sequence: TGTGCCAGCAGCTTAGGGACAGGGAACACTGAAGCTTTCTTT. The encoded protein is CASSLGTGNTEAFF. The full variable domain, completed using reference TRBV7-3 and TRBJ1-1, is GAGVSQTPSNKVTEKGKYVELRCDPISGHTALYWYRQSLGQGPEFLIYFQGTGAADDSGLPNDRFFAVRPEGSVSTLKIQRTERGDSAVYLCASSLGTGNTEAFFGQGTRLTVV.

The chain is built from TRBV14 and TRBJ2-1; 7 bases match TRBD2. The V gene's germline CDR1 is SGHDN and CDR2 FVKESK. Trimming cost V 1 base and J 8 bases; bases outside gene matches: 8. The CDR3 loop spans 15 amino acids. The CDR3 nucleotides read TGTGCCAGCAGCCAAGGGACTAGTGTAATCTATGAGCAGTTCTTC. It is translated as CASSQGTSVIYEQFF.

CDR3 nucleotide sequence: TGTGCCAGCAGTGAAGCGCTGGGGCATTACTACGAGCAGTACTTC. This sequence encodes CASSEALGHYYEQYF. The rearrangement links TRBV2 to TRBJ2-7; D possibly corresponds to TRBD1 (5 bases). This CDR3 comprises 15 residues. The V end was cut by 0 bases, the J end by 3 bases, with 12 bases between. Germline V gene lookup returns CDR1 SNHLY and CDR2 FYNNEI.

V is TRBV4-3 and J is TRBJ2-7; D not resolved. V dropped 1 base and J dropped 4 bases, with 8 bases sitting between them. Germline CDR1 is LGHNA and CDR2 is YSLEER. This CDR3 has 13 residues. The CDR3 nucleotides read TGCGCCAGCAGCCAAGTTGGGTCTTACGAGCAGTACTTC. Its protein product is CASSQVGSYEQYF.

This chain joins TRBV2 and TRBJ2-7, with D maybe TRBD2 (7 bases). This CDR3 is built from 14 residues. Germline CDR1 SNHLY, CDR2 FYNNEI. V gave up 4 bases and J gave up 2 bases, with 12 bases separating them. The CDR3 loop reads CASSGGGQPYEQYF. The CDR3 coding sequence is TGTGCCAGCAGTGGGGGGGGACAACCCTACGAGCAGTACTTC.

The chain recombines TRBV27 with TRBJ1-1; weak D call: TRBD1 (5 bases). CDR1 MNHEY and CDR2 SMNVEV come from the germline V gene (reference sequence). V was pared by 6 bases and J by 1 base, with 9 bases between. CDR3 size: 13 residues. The CDR3 sequence: CASRGRQNTEAFF. CDR3 sequence (DNA): TGTGCCAGCAGGGGACGGCAGAACACTGAAGCTTTCTTT.